These T cell receptor beta chains were read from a single sample in a study of control samples from healthy donors and cancer patients. Measured with immunoSEQ multiplex PCR; TCRdb has only the in-frame clones, and not every one. The sample yields 110,000 to 150,000 clones, about 85% seen once. Specimen: blood. The receptors come from a woman in her 30s in good health. The CDR3 runs from the conserved cysteine through the conserved F or W. D genes are given only for firm matches. Some rows mark clone size as missing; the rest say once, few, many or name a class of expanded clone.

j_gene | v_gene | abundance | d_gene | CDR3nt | CDR3aa
TRBJ2-7 | TRBV13 | . | TRBD2 | TGTGCCAGCAGCTCGCCGACTAGCGGCGAGCAGTACTTC | CASSSPTSGEQYF
TRBJ1-4 | TRBV28 | . | . | TGTGCCAGCAGTTTGCTCGTTGGGGCAAAACTGTTTTTT | CASSLLVGAKLFF
TRBJ1-4 | TRBV7-2 | . | . | TGTGCCAGCAGCCCGCCGGACCGACATGGTTGGGGAAAACTGTTTTTT | CASSPPDRHGWGKLFF
TRBJ1-6 | TRBV30 | . | . | TGTGCCTGGAGTCAGGATTCACCCCTCCACTTT | CAWSQDSPLHF
TRBJ2-7 | TRBV7-8 | . | . | TGTGCCAGCAGCTTAGCAGGCGGGGGCACCTACGAGCAGTACTTC | CASSLAGGGTYEQYF
TRBJ1-1 | TRBV10-3 | . | . | TGTGCCATCAGTGAGTCTTTTGGGGAAGCTTTCTTT | CAISESFGEAFF
TRBJ2-1 | TRBV9 | . | TRBD1 | TGTGCCAGCAGCGTAGCTATACAGGGGCTCAACAATGAGCAGTTCTTC | CASSVAIQGLNNEQFF
TRBJ2-3 | TRBV2 | . | . | TGTGCCAGCAGTCCACCCTTCACAGATACGCAGTATTTT | CASSPPFTDTQYF
TRBJ1-5 | TRBV19 | . | . | TGTGCCAGTAGTATTCAGATTGATCAGCCCCAGCATTTT | CASSIQIDQPQHF
TRBJ1-1 | TRBV6-1 | . | TRBD1 | TGTGCCAGCAGTGAGGACACAGGGGGGATGAACACTGAAGCTTTCTTT | CASSEDTGGMNTEAFF
TRBJ1-1 | TRBV11-1 | . | . | TGTGCCAGCAAAGCGACACTGAACACTGAAGCTTTCTTT | CASKATLNTEAFF
TRBJ2-3 | TRBV11-3 | . | . | TGTGCCAGCAGCTTAGGGGAAAGCACAGATACGCAGTATTTT | CASSLGESTDTQYF
TRBJ2-7 | TRBV11-3 | . | . | TGTGCCAGCAGCCCCTCAACCTACGAGCAGTACTTC | CASSPSTYEQYF
TRBJ2-7 | TRBV11-2 | . | . | TGTGCCAGCAGCCCAACCCGGGACAATTACGAGCAGTACTTC | CASSPTRDNYEQYF
TRBJ1-1 | TRBV3-1/TRBV3-2 | once | . | TGTGCCAGCAGCCATGGGGGGAGCACTGAAGCTTTCTTT | CASSHGGSTEAFF
TRBJ2-1 | TRBV12-5 | . | TRBD2 | TGTGCTAGTGGTTTGGAAGTCCTAGCGGGAGTAAGGGATGAGCAGTTCTTC | CASGLEVLAGVRDEQFF
TRBJ2-1 | TRBV5-6 | . | TRBD2 | TGTGCCAGCAGCCCAGTGGGACTAGCGGGAGTCGGTGAGCAGTTCTTC | CASSPVGLAGVGEQFF
TRBJ1-1 | TRBV5-1 | . | . | TGCGCCAGCAGCCCAGAGGCTGGGGTTTCGGGCACTGAAGCTTTCTTT | CASSPEAGVSGTEAFF
TRBJ1-1 | TRBV19 | once | . | TGTGCCAGTAGTATAGAGAATGGCAGGACGGCTTTCTTT | CASSIENGRTAFF
TRBJ1-1 | TRBV5-6 | . | . | TGCGCCAGCAGCTTGGTCCAGAGGAACACTGAAGCTTTCTTT | CASSLVQRNTEAFF
TRBJ1-6 | TRBV3-1/TRBV3-2 | . | . | TGTGCCAGCAGCCAGCAGGGTAGAAATTCACCCCTCCACTTT | CASSQQGRNSPLHF
TRBJ2-2 | TRBV30 | . | . | TGTGCCTGGAGTTGGGACTCCTTCACCGGGGAGCTGTTTTTT | CAWSWDSFTGELFF
TRBJ2-1 | TRBV4-2 | . | TRBD2 | TGTGCCAGCAGCCAAGTTGGCGGGAGGAGATACAATGAGCAGTTCTTC | CASSQVGGRRYNEQFF
TRBJ2-5 | TRBV15 | . | . | TGTGCCACCAGCAGAGATCTAGGGATAGAGACCCAGTACTTC | CATSRDLGIETQYF
TRBJ1-3 | TRBV6-6 | . | . | TGTGCCAGCAGTTACCCCGAGGGCTCTGGAAACACCATATATTTT | CASSYPEGSGNTIYF
TRBJ2-2 | TRBV24-1 | . | . | TGTGCCACCGGCAAAGAGAACACCGGGGAGCTGTTTTTT | CATGKENTGELFF
TRBJ2-7 | TRBV7-3 | . | . | TGTGCCAGCAGCTCACGGGACCCCGACAAACAACCCTACGAGCAGTACTTC | CASSSRDPDKQPYEQYF
TRBJ2-1 | TRBV5-6 | . | . | TGTGCCAGCAGCCTCCGACTCCTGGCCCCTTACAATGAGCAGTTCTTC | CASSLRLLAPYNEQFF
TRBJ2-5 | TRBV5-1 | . | . | TGCGCCAGCAGCCCGACCCTTAACAGGGTAGAGACCCAGTACTTC | CASSPTLNRVETQYF
TRBJ1-2 | TRBV28 | . | . | TGTGCCAGCAGTTTATCCGCGCTTGGCTACACCTTC | CASSLSALGYTF
TRBJ2-1 | TRBV6-2/TRBV6-3 | once | . | TGTGCCAGCAGTTACGGGCCCCACGGGTTCTTC | CASSYGPHGFF
TRBJ2-5 | TRBV27 | . | . | TGTGCCAGCAGGCTCCGACTTCAAGAGACCCAGTACTTC | CASRLRLQETQYF
TRBJ1-4 | TRBV19 | . | . | TGTGCCAGTAGTGAAGAGGTTAATGAAAAACTGTTTTTT | CASSEEVNEKLFF
TRBJ1-1 | TRBV2 | . | . | TGTGCCAGCACCCCGGGCGTTGAAGCTTTCTTT | CASTPGVEAFF
TRBJ2-1 | TRBV21-1 | once | . | TGTGCCGGACGACCAGCGAATGAGCAGTTCTTC | CAGRPANEQFF
TRBJ2-3 | TRBV5-4 | . | . | TGTGCCAGCAGCTTGGCCAAAAGGTTAGGGGATACGCAGTATTTT | CASSLAKRLGDTQYF
TRBJ1-4 | TRBV6-1 | . | . | TGTGCCAGCAGTGAAGGGCAGGGGCTCGGGAATGAAAAACTGTTTTTT | CASSEGQGLGNEKLFF
TRBJ2-3 | TRBV11-2 | . | . | TGTGCCAGCAGCGACGGTTGGGGGGACCCAACAGATACGCAGTATTTT | CASSDGWGDPTDTQYF
TRBJ1-1 | TRBV6-2/TRBV6-3 | . | . | TGTGCCAGCAGTAAAACCGACAGAAAGAACACTGAAGCTTTCTTT | CASSKTDRKNTEAFF